These 4 T cell receptor beta chains were sequenced from one sample in a study of blood T cells in healthy people across ages. For the second PCR, which ran for roughly 6 to 11 cycles, a sample-barcoded 5' primer and a J-beta primer mix were used. TCRdb processed the 5' RACE reads anew with MiXCR; each CDR3 protein has one entry. The repertoire has around 1.5 million distinct CDR3 sequences, around two fifths of them found once; the top ten carry under 8%. Sequenced input: blood. All receptors derive from a woman between 18 and 30 years old in good health.

A few counts support this clonotype. This rearrangement joins TRBV6-2 or TRBV6-3 to TRBJ2-4; D is possibly TRBD1 (6 bases). The DNA end favors TRBJ2-7, so the J call may be wrong. The CDR3 consists of 14 residues. Germline values: CDR1 MNHEY, CDR2 SVGEGT. The CDR3, as DNA: TGTGCCAGCAGGACAATGGGGGCGCGCTACGAGCAGTACTTC. Translating it yields CASRTMGARYEQYF.

On this clonotype itself: No conserved phenylalanine or tryptophan is present at the end of the CDR3, so a read error is the likely explanation. The rearrangement joins TRBV24-1 to TRBJ2-5; tentatively, D is TRBD1 or TRBD2 (5 bases each). The germline V and J ends were trimmed by 1 base and 2 bases, with 16 bases remaining between them. The CDR3 runs 17 residues. The germline gives CDR1 KGHDR, CDR2 SFDVKD. This CDR3 is CATSDLPGTEKQETQYV. The CDR3 DNA reads as TGTGCCACCAGTGATTTACCCGGGACCGAAAAACAAGAGACCCAGTACGTC.

For this clonotype: A read error is possible here, since a much larger clone lies one base away. The rearrangement uses TRBV20-1 and TRBJ2-7; TRBD2 aligns across 14 bases. Per germline, CDR1 DFQATT and CDR2 SNEGSKA (reference sequence). CDR3 length: 15 residues. Trimming took 6 bases from V and 5 from J; bases not matched to a gene: 9. CDR3 region: CSATRLAGGNDEQYF. CDR3 nucleotide sequence: TGCAGTGCAACACGACTAGCGGGGGGGAACGACGAGCAGTACTTC.

This sequence joins TRBV14 and TRBJ2-6; 9 nucleotides line up with TRBD1. With V trimmed by 1 base and J by 4 bases, 17 bases remained unmatched. CDR3 length: 21 residues. The germline CDR1 and CDR2 sequences are SGHDN and FVKESK. CDR3 DNA sequence: TGTGCCAGCAGCCAAGCTACAACACCGGGACAGGGATACACCGGGGCCAACGTCCTGACTTTC. Translation gives CASSQATTPGQGYTGANVLTF.